One and the same sample provided the 18 T cell receptor beta chains below, sequenced in a study of blood T cell repertoires in COVID-19. Assay used: immunoSEQ multiplex PCR; TCRdb lists only in-frame clones, some missing. The table includes approximately 240,000 clones, 84% detected once. Sample: peripheral blood. The receptors stem from a woman in her sixties with acute or convalescent COVID-19.

The chain employs TRBV2 and TRBJ2-7, with TRBD1 as a possible D gene (7 bases). Germline assignment: CDR1 SNHLY and CDR2 FYNNEI. The CDR3 extends over 13 amino acids. V lost 11 bases to trimming and J lost 5 bases, with 19 bases between them. The CDR3 sequence: CAGQAGGRNEQYF. CDR3 in DNA: TGTGCCGGACAGGCAGGGGGGAGGAACGAGCAGTACTTC. Full variable domain (remainder filled in from reference TRBV2 and TRBJ2-7): EPEVTQTPSHQVTQMGQEVILRCVPISNHLYFYWYRQILGQKVEFLVSFYNNEISEKSEIFDDQFSVERPDGSNFTLKIRSTKLEDSAMYFCAGQAGGRNEQYFGPGTRLTVT.

The chain is built from TRBV30 and TRBJ2-7; 11 bases are a match to TRBD1. The J segment lost 6 bases and the V segment lost 2 bases, leaving 6 bases of the junction unmatched. This CDR3 comprises 14 residues. Germline CDR1 is GTSNPN and CDR2 is SVGIG (reference sequence). CDR3 in amino acids: CAWSRGQGAVEQYF. The CDR3 DNA reads TGTGCCTGGAGTCGTGGACAGGGGGCCGTCGAGCAGTACTTC.

The genes are TRBV2 and TRBJ1-2; possibly TRBD1 for D (5 bases). This CDR3 is built from 14 residues. Germline loops: CDR1 SNHLY, CDR2 FYNNEI. The germline V and J ends were trimmed by 6 bases and 6 bases, with 17 bases remaining between them. The CDR3 nucleotides read TGTGCCAGCAGGGTGAGGGGTTGGGAGGATGGCTACACCTTC. This sequence encodes CASRVRGWEDGYTF.

J is TRBJ2-7 and V is TRBV11-2; a weak D match, TRBD2 (5 bases). The CDR3 spans 13 residues. Germline CDR1 is SGHAT and CDR2 is FQNNGV. The V gene lost 2 bases and the J gene lost 6 bases, with 11 bases spanning the gap. In nucleotides, the CDR3 is TGTGCCAGCAGCTTAACTAGTCTCGGCGAGCAGTACTTC. Its translation is CASSLTSLGEQYF. Drawing the rest from reference TRBV11-2 and TRBJ2-7, the complete variable domain is EAGVAQSPRYKIIEKRQSVAFWCNPISGHATLYWYQQILGQGPKLLIQFQNNGVVDDSQLPKDRFSAERLKGVDSTLKIQPAKLEDSAVYLCASSLTSLGEQYFGPGTRLTVT.

V is TRBV5-5 and J is TRBJ1-3; D may be TRBD1 (5 bases). Germline V CDR1 and CDR2: SGHKS, YYEKEE (reference sequence). V lost 2 bases, J lost 2 bases, and 8 bases lay in between. The CDR3 runs 14 residues. The CDR3 sequence: CASSFGGTGNTIYF. The CDR3, as DNA: TGTGCCAGCAGCTTTGGGGGGACTGGAAACACCATATATTTT.

This chain joins TRBV7-9 and TRBJ1-6; 7 nucleotides align to TRBD1. The CDR3 is made up of 17 amino acids. Unmatched junction bases numbered 11, after V lost 5 bases and J lost 4 bases. Per the germline V gene, CDR1 is SEHNR and CDR2 is FQNEAQ (reference sequence). The CDR3 is CASSTHRGGIYNSPLHF. CDR3 in DNA: TGTGCCAGCAGCACTCACAGGGGAGGAATTTATAATTCACCCCTCCACTTT.

The chain recombines TRBV5-8 with TRBJ2-3; 8 nucleotides line up with TRBD2. The CDR3 has 13 amino acids. With V trimmed by 7 bases and J by 1 base, 2 bases remained unmatched. Germline V gene sequence: CDR1 SGHTS, CDR2 YDEGEE. The DNA of the CDR3 is TGTGCCAGCCGGGGGGGAGGCACAGATACGCAGTATTTT. This encodes CASRGGGTDTQYF.

This chain connects TRBV6-2 or TRBV6-3 to TRBJ1-5; a possible D gene is TRBD1 (5 bases). The ends were cut back, 0 bases at V and 5 bases at J, with 14 bases in the middle. The length of the CDR3 is 16 residues. Germline V gives CDR1 MNHEY, CDR2 SVGEGT. CDR3 bases: TGTGCCAGCAGTTACTCGAGTTCAGGGAAGGATCAGCCCCAGCATTTT. Encoded protein: CASSYSSSGKDQPQHF.

This chain uses TRBV6-5 with TRBJ1-2; weak D call: TRBD1 (5 bases). V gave up 8 bases and J gave up 8 bases, with 15 bases separating them. There are 12 residues in the CDR3. The germline gives CDR1 MNHEY, CDR2 SVGAGI. The CDR3 sequence: CASVSRVEGYTF. The CDR3 bases are TGTGCCAGCGTAAGCAGGGTGGAAGGCTACACCTTC.

CDR3 in DNA: TGTGCCTGGAGTGTACGTTCGAGTGAGACCCAGTACTTC. Its protein is CAWSVRSSETQYF. The V and J genes are TRBV30 and TRBJ2-5; D unresolved. V was trimmed by 0 bases and J by 5 bases, leaving 10 bases between them. CDR3 length: 13 amino acids. From germline, CDR1 is GTSNPN and CDR2 SVGIG (reference sequence).

This chain connects TRBV30 to TRBJ2-6, with a tentative D call TRBD1 (5 bases). Trimming took 4 bases from V and 5 from J, leaving 12 bases between them. The CDR3 loop spans 14 amino acids. CDR1 GTSNPN and CDR2 SVGIG come from the germline V gene (reference sequence). In nucleotides, the CDR3 is TGTGCCTGGACCACAGGAACCCGGGCCAACGTCCTGACTTTC. It codes for CAWTTGTRANVLTF.

This clone is a singleton in its sample. The chain uses TRBV5-5 and TRBJ2-2, with D perhaps matching TRBD2 (6 bases). Germline CDR1 is SGHKS and CDR2 is YYEKEE (reference sequence). This CDR3 is built from 17 residues. V lost 4 bases to trimming and J lost 1 base, with 17 bases between them. CDR3 coding DNA: TGTGCCAGCAGCCTCTCCGGGCTAGCGAGGAACACCGGGGAGCTGTTTTTT. This sequence encodes CASSLSGLARNTGELFF.

The chain is built from TRBV5-1 and TRBJ2-3; D perhaps matches TRBD1 (6 bases). Germline V CDR1 and CDR2: SGHRS, YFSETQ. Trimming took off 1 base at V and 4 bases at J, with 13 bases between the two ends. The CDR3 length is 15 residues. CDR3 in DNA: TGCGCCAGCAGCTTGAACAGGGTGTTTTCAGATACGCAGTATTTT. Residues: CASSLNRVFSDTQYF.

This chain joins TRBV7-2 and TRBJ1-2; 8 bases are a match to TRBD1. The CDR3 runs to 16 residues. V shed 3 bases, J shed 0 bases, and the junction held 6 bases outside the gene matches. Germline values: CDR1 SGHTA, CDR2 FQGNSA. CDR3 protein: CASSLTGVWANYGYTF. CDR3 in DNA: TGTGCCAGCAGCTTGACAGGGGTCTGGGCTAACTATGGCTACACCTTC.

The chain couples TRBV6-5 to TRBJ1-2, with D maybe TRBD1 (5 bases). Germline loops: CDR1 MNHEY, CDR2 SVGAGI. V lost 8 bases, J lost 4 bases, and 14 bases lay in between. The CDR3 runs 13 residues. The CDR3, as DNA: TGTGCCAGCCCGGGCAGGAGGGGCTATGGCTACACCTTC. It codes for CASPGRRGYGYTF.

The chain joins TRBV15 to TRBJ1-1; D is ambiguous. The CDR3 is 15 amino acids. The germline gives CDR1 LNHNV, CDR2 YYDKDF (reference sequence). Trimming pared 0 bases from V and 0 bases from J, leaving 8 bases between. DNA of the CDR3: TGTGCCACCAGCAGAGATGTAGAGCTGAACACTGAAGCTTTCTTT. As protein: CATSRDVELNTEAFF.

Only a few counts were recorded for this clone. V is TRBV5-1 and J is TRBJ1-2; TRBD1 aligns across 7 bases. This CDR3 is built from 14 residues. After removal of 0 bases from V and 8 bases from J, the junction contained 7 bases not matched to a gene. CDR1 is SGHRS and CDR2 is YFSETQ in the germline V gene. The CDR3, as DNA: TGCGCCAGCAGCTTGGAGACAGGGACAGTGGGCTACACCTTC. It translates to CASSLETGTVGYTF.

V gene TRBV2 combines with J gene TRBJ1-4; 10 nucleotides agree with TRBD1. The CDR3 is 16 amino acids. Germline V CDR1 and CDR2: SNHLY, FYNNEI. With V trimmed by 6 bases and J by 7 bases, 11 bases remained unmatched. DNA of the CDR3: TGTGCCAGCAGAGCCCATGGACAGGGGGGGAGTGAAAAACTGTTTTTT. Residues: CASRAHGQGGSEKLFF.